This TCR beta chain is drawn from a study of T cell responses to AZD1222 COVID-19 vaccine. Concerning this clone: What it recognizes is unknown.

Whole-study results and caveats: The study reported that nearly half of spike-specific TCRs target unmutated variant regions. There were mostly white British donors and more females than males, and clonal diversity was possibly underestimated.

Losses at the gene ends were 4 bases for V and 5 bases for J; bases not matched to a gene: 9. The CDR3 runs to 16 residues. Germline CDR1 reads LNHDA; CDR2 reads SQIVND (reference sequence). Here immunoSEQ multiplex PCR was the method, and the copy in TCRdb shows in-frame clones only, minus some. The sample shows 150,000 to 160,000 clones, 70% to 90% of them seen only once. The receptor comes from an adult in good health. The J gene is TRBJ1-5, the V gene TRBV19, with 9 bases identical to TRBD1. The sequenced sample was peripheral blood, obtained on day 0 of MenACWY control vaccination. The CDR3 here is CASSTRSGQGYQPQHF. CDR3 sequence (DNA): TGTGCCAGTAGTACCCGATCCGGACAGGGGTATCAGCCCCAGCATTTT. The full variable domain, with the rest looked up from reference TRBV19 and TRBJ1-5, is DGGITQSPKYLFRKEGQNVTLSCEQNLNHDAMYWYRQDPGQGLRLIYYSQIVNDFQKGDIAEGYSVSREKKESFPLTVTSAQKNPTAFYLCASSTRSGQGYQPQHFGDGTRLSIL.